The clone carrying this TCR beta chain was seen a few times. As handled by the study authors: Reference gene primer amplification gave estimated nucleated cell counts. Measured with immunoSEQ multiplex PCR; TCRdb has only the in-frame clones, and not every one. That table supplies the V and J calls and clone size; D and trimming were determined from the DNA. The sample includes approximately 150,000 clones, roughly 79% of them seen just once. The data originate from a study of blood T cell repertoires in COVID-19. About the study: Donors in the United States, Italy and Spain gave samples during acute or convalescent COVID-19. The analysed material was cDNA or gDNA that came from T cells, B-cell-depleted T cells, or PBMCs.

CDR3 length equals 15 residues. V was clipped by 5 bases and J by 4 bases; unmatched bases: 3. Germline CDR1 is KGHDR and CDR2 is SFDVKD. This sequence was found in a human donor in a cohort sampled during active COVID-19. The rearrangement joins TRBV24-1 to TRBJ2-2, with 10 bases aligning to TRBD2. The sample taken for sequencing was peripheral blood. This chain's CDR3 is CATSAPSGSTGELFF. As DNA, the CDR3 is TGTGCCACCAGTGCCCCTAGCGGGAGCACCGGGGAGCTGTTTTTT.